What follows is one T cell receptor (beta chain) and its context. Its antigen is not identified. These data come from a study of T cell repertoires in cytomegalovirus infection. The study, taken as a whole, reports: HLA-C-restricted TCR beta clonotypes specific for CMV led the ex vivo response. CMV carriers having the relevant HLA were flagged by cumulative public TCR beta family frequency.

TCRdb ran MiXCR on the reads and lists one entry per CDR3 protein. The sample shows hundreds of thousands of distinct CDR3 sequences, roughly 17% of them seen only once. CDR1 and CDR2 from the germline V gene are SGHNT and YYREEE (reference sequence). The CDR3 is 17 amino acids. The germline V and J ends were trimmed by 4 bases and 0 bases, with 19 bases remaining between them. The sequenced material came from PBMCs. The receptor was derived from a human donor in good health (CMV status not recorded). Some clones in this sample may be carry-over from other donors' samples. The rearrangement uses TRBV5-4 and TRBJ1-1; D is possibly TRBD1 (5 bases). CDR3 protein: CASSPDSTFPLNTEAFF. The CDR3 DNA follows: TGTGCCAGCAGCCCTGACAGTACCTTCCCCCTGAACACTGAAGCTTTCTTT.